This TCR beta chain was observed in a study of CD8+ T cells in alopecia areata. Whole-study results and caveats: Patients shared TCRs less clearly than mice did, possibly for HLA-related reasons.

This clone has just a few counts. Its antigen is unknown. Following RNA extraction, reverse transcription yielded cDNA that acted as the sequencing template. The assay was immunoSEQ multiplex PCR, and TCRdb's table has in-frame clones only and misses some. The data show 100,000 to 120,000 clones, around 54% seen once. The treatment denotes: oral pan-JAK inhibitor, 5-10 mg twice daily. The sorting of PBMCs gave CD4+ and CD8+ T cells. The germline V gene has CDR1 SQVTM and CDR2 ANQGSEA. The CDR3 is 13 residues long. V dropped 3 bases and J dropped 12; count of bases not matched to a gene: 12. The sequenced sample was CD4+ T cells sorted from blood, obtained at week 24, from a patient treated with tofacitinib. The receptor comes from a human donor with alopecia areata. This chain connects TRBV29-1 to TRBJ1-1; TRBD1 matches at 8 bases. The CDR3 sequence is CSVEVQGARVTFF. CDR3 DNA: TGCAGCGTTGAGGTCCAGGGGGCGAGGGTAACTTTCTTT. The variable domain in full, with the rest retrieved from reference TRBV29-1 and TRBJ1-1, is SAVISQKPSRDICQRGTSLTIQCQVDSQVTMMFWYRQQPGQSLTLIATANQGSEATYESGFVIDKFPISRPNLTFSTLTVSNMSPEDSSIYLCSVEVQGARVTFFGQGTRLTVV.